Here is one T cell receptor beta chain with its context. This clonotype occurred many times. Its antigen is currently not known. No qualities accompany the bases; no much larger clone lies one base away. As an off-target read in a library built for alpha chains, this beta chain has a frequency of little significance. The library came from 5' RACE. The sequencer was a NextSeq 500. The TCR library protocol attached a unique molecular identifier to each TCR cDNA molecule to allow correction of PCR and sequencing errors. In the source study's methods: TCR identification, UMI-based error correction and CDR3 extraction were performed with Decombinator tools. TCRs above a frequency of 2 per 1,000, corresponding to the top 1% of the tumor frequency distribution, were defined as expanded. Expanded tumor TCRs were classed as regional if statistically deemed absent (corrected P<0.05) from at least one tumor region, otherwise ubiquitous. Renyi diversity was computed with the R vegan package after each repertoire had been subsampled 100 times to 5,000 TCRs. To build CDR3 similarity networks, amino acid triplet string-kernel similarity was used, and CDR3s were connected when their pairwise similarity was above 0.82. The public reads were reanalyzed by TCRdb: fastp trimming at Q25, MiXCR alignment, in-frame beta chains only. Identical CDR3 proteins give one entry, which carries the most common genes and DNA. These V and J calls originate from TCRdb's pipeline instead of the authors' own analysis. The sample contains about 13,000 distinct CDR3 sequences, 5.6% of them found a single time. The top ten hold roughly 11% of the sample.

Counted from cysteine to phenylalanine, this CDR3 has 16 amino acids. CDR3 DNA is the only sequence kept; it has 48 bases, read in frame from the first base. Clipping removes 4 bases from V and 3 bases from J, with 7 as the unmatched junction base count. The source of the sample is a study of spatial heterogeneity in lung cancer (dated by TCRdb to about 2019). Some background on the complete study: More beta-chain than alpha-chain transcripts were consistently detected, likely reflecting higher beta-chain transcript abundance. In tumor regions, TCR transcript counts showed a strong correlation with a T cell transcriptional module score derived from matched bulk RNA-seq. The study quantitatively compared TCR alpha and beta repertoires across multiple tumor regions, matched nontumor lung and blood in non-small cell lung cancer. In the raw uncorrected reads, each unique combination of TCR and UMI appeared more than ten times on average. Both alpha and beta chains were TCR-sequenced in roughly 200 tumor regions, around 65 matched nontumor lung samples and 56 PBMC samples obtained at surgery. Nonsynonymous mutation counts, determined by whole-exome sequencing of tumor tissue, were related to features of the TCR repertoire.

This sample's time point label indicates: sample taken at primary tumor resection. The donors were more than 60 patients from the lung TRACERx cohort who had early-stage, untreated non-small cell lung cancer. For TCR sequencing, whole RNA was extracted from tumor and nontumor lung tissue, or from cryopreserved PBMC samples, and no cell sorting was done. Patients were selected for TCR sequencing only if sufficient RNA was available from at least two tumor regions. Before selection, tumor and adjacent nontumor lung specimens were reviewed by a lung pathologist. Results and caveats for the whole study, not just this receptor: Estimated TCR-seq coverage of tumor T cells was only around 6.7% for alpha chains and 12% to 15% for beta chains. Counts of ubiquitous and regional expanded TCRs correlated with counts of ubiquitous and regional nonsynonymous mutations, respectively. Confirming at a functional level the hypothesis that regional TCRs recognize regional mutations was considered to require additional single-cell paired TCR alpha and beta sequencing. The tumor nonsynonymous mutation count correlated with the number of expanded alpha and beta TCRs within the tumor.

The sequence was collected from a female donor with early-stage non-small cell lung cancer. Sequences were derived from lung tumor tissue, sampled at surgery. Recombination connected TRBV12-3 or TRBV12-4 to TRBJ2-2; 8 central bases correspond to TRBD1. CDR3 reads: CASSSPDRGYTGELFF. At the DNA level, the sequence is TGTGCCAGCAGTTCGCCCGACAGGGGTTACACCGGGGAGCTGTTTTTT.